This passage covers 12 T cell receptor beta chains from one sample sequenced in a study of regulatory T cells in long-lasting Graves disease. Time point noted: newly diagnosed GD, antithyroid drugs for less than 3 months. The TCR library was made from RNA that had been extracted from PBMCs in TRIzol. Through Arm-PCR of CDR3 regions and iRepertoire HTBI primers, TCR beta libraries were built. MiXCR was run by TCRdb on the multiplex PCR reads, yielding one entry per CDR3 protein. The sample yields 500,000 to 700,000 distinct CDR3 sequences, around 15% seen once. These records were also assigned to another study, of T cells in Graves' hyperthyroidism and ophthalmopathy.

The sequencing used peripheral blood mononuclear cells (PBMCs), collected at new diagnosis, from a patient treated with antithyroid drugs. The receptors derive from a woman aged 25 to 39 with Graves disease.

This clonotype appeared a few times. The gene calls are TRBV18 and TRBJ1-1; D call uncertain. Germline-derived CDR1 and CDR2 are KGHSH and LQKENI. The CDR3 covers 13 residues. Trimming left V 5 bases short and J 3 bases short, with 10 bases between. The chain's CDR3 is CASSAGRDTEAFF. DNA for the CDR3: TGTGCCAGCTCAGCCGGGAGGGACACTGAAGCTTTCTTT. Based on the CDR3 plus reference TRBV18 and TRBJ1-1, the full variable domain is NAGVMQNPRHLVRRRGQEARLRCSPMKGHSHVYWYRQLPEEGLKFMVYLQKENIIDESGMPKERFSAEFPKEGPSILRIQQVVRGDSAAYFCASSAGRDTEAFFGQGTRLTVV.

This clonotype appeared many times. The V call is TRBV7-2, the J call TRBJ1-1; D may be TRBD1 (5 bases). V lost 1 base, J lost 9 bases, and 12 bases lay in between. CDR1 SGHTA and CDR2 FQGNSA come from the germline V gene. CDR3 size: 13 residues. In nucleotides, the CDR3 is TGTGCCAGCAGCTTAGAAGTGACAGCAAAAGCTTTCTTT. This codes for CASSLEVTAKAFF.

This clonotype has just a few counts. This rearrangement joins TRBV27 to TRBJ2-7; D assignment may be TRBD1 or TRBD2 (6 bases each). The CDR3 sequence is 13 residues long. The V end lost 8 bases, the J end lost 6 bases, and 17 bases lay between the germline ends. Germline CDR1 and CDR2: MNHEY and SMNVEV (reference sequence). CDR3 nucleotide sequence: TGTGCCAGCGGATTGGGGGGCTTCAGCGAGCAGTACTTC. The encoded protein is CASGLGGFSEQYF.

This clonotype has at least ten counts. The J gene is TRBJ2-1, the V gene TRBV27; maybe TRBD1 (6 bases). This CDR3 is built from 14 residues. The V gene lost 4 bases and the J gene lost 4 bases, with 11 bases spanning the gap. Germline V gives CDR1 MNHEY, CDR2 SMNVEV (reference sequence). CDR3 sequence reads: CASSSGVGYNEQFF. The CDR3 bases are TGTGCCAGCAGTTCAGGGGTTGGGTACAATGAGCAGTTCTTC.

This clonotype occurred many times. As DNA, the CDR3 is TGTGCCAGCCTCGCGGGGGGGGAGCAGTACTTC. Protein sequence: CASLAGGEQYF. The chain joins TRBV6-1 to TRBJ2-7; the match to TRBD2 covers 9 bases. Germline lookup yields CDR1 MNHNS and CDR2 SASEGT. This CDR3 region has 11 residues. V dropped 8 bases and J dropped 7; count of bases not matched to a gene: 3.

This clonotype was found a few times. A clone one base away is much larger, so this may be a read error. The chain is built from TRBV28 and TRBJ2-1; D might be TRBD2 (5 bases). The CDR3 length is 15 residues. CDR1 is MDHEN and CDR2 is SYDVKM in the germline V gene. CDR3 in DNA: TGTGCCAGCAGTTTATCCGCTAGCCTCGGGAATGAGCGGTTCTTC. Translation gives CASSLSASLGNERFF.

V gene TRBV7-9 combines with J gene TRBJ2-2; D unresolved. The CDR3 covers 13 residues. Germline assignment: CDR1 SEHNR and CDR2 FQNEAQ (reference sequence). V was cut by 0 bases and J by 7 bases, with 6 bases left in between. CDR3 sequence reads: CASSLAMSGELFF. In DNA form, the CDR3 reads TGTGCCAGCAGCTTAGCGATGAGCGGGGAGCTGTTTTTT.

The table lists this clonotype with many counts. The chain employs TRBV7-2 and TRBJ2-7; D is undetermined. This CDR3 spans 16 amino acids. The germline gives CDR1 SGHTA, CDR2 FQGNSA. Deletions cut 1 base from V and 1 base from J, with 14 bases between. The chain's CDR3 is CASSLELGTASYEQYF. The CDR3 DNA reads TGTGCCAGCAGCTTAGAATTAGGCACGGCGTCCTACGAGCAGTACTTC.

This clonotype has at least ten counts. The rearrangement joins TRBV7-9 to TRBJ2-1, with 10 positions matching TRBD1. This CDR3 has 14 residues. V dropped 6 bases and J dropped 10; count of bases not matched to a gene: 9. Germline V gives CDR1 SEHNR, CDR2 FQNEAQ (reference sequence). CDR3 region: CASRGQGGSEEQFF. The CDR3 DNA follows: TGTGCCAGCAGAGGACAGGGGGGGAGCGAAGAGCAGTTCTTC.

This rearrangement joins TRBV20-1 to TRBJ2-1, with D possibly being TRBD2 (6 bases). CDR1 and CDR2 from the germline V gene are DFQATT and SNEGSKA (reference sequence). Trimming took off 0 bases at V and 4 bases at J, with 10 bases between the two ends. The CDR3 runs 14 residues. DNA for the CDR3: TGCAGTGCTAGAGATCCGGGAGTATACAATGAGCAGTTCTTC. It codes for CSARDPGVYNEQFF.

This clonotype was recorded at least ten times. The V gene is TRBV10-2, the J gene TRBJ1-1, with TRBD1 identical over 9 bases. Per germline, CDR1 WSHSY and CDR2 SAAADI. The CDR3 covers 14 residues. J gave up 0 bases and V 8 bases, and 4 bases lay outside the gene matches. This CDR3 reads CASGWTGVNTEAFF. The CDR3 DNA sequence: TGCGCCAGCGGCTGGACAGGGGTGAACACTGAAGCTTTCTTT.

This clonotype was seen ten or more times. The chain recombines TRBV11-2 with TRBJ2-3; D perhaps matches TRBD2 (6 bases). This CDR3 spans 16 amino acids. The V and J ends lost 3 bases and 1 base respectively, with 14 bases between them. Germline CDR1 reads SGHAT; CDR2 reads FQNNGV. The CDR3 DNA is TGTGCCAGCAGCTTTACCAGCGGGCCGCGCACAGATACGCAGTATTTT. Protein: CASSFTSGPRTDTQYF. Supplemented by reference TRBV11-2 and TRBJ2-3, the full variable domain reads EAGVAQSPRYKIIEKRQSVAFWCNPISGHATLYWYQQILGQGPKLLIQFQNNGVVDDSQLPKDRFSAERLKGVDSTLKIQPAKLEDSAVYLCASSFTSGPRTDTQYFGPGTRLTVL.